A single sample gave rise to the 2 T cell receptor beta chains below, sequenced in a study of response to subunit inactivated influenza vaccine. One entry per CDR3 protein, called by TCRdb with MiXCR from the RT-PCR reads. The table shows some 500,000 distinct CDR3 sequences, with about an eighth occurring only once. Sequenced here: PBMCs from blood, sampled 35 to 45 days after vaccination. These receptors all come from a man over 45 who received an inactivated influenza vaccine.

This clonotype was found many times. CDR3 sequence: CSVNRGTGELFF. The CDR3 nucleotides are TGCAGCGTCAACAGGGGAACCGGGGAGCTGTTTTTT. The rearrangement joins TRBV29-1 to TRBJ2-2, with TRBD1 matching 7 bases. V trimming: 6 bases; J trimming: 5 bases; junction bases outside the gene matches: 3. From germline, CDR1 is SQVTM and CDR2 ANQGSEA. The length of the CDR3 is 12 residues.

This clonotype was seen a handful of times. The gene calls are TRBV7-2 and TRBJ2-7, with 7 bases fitting TRBD2. Trimming removed 1 base from V and 6 bases from J; junction bases left unmatched: 6. There are 14 residues in the CDR3. Germline CDR1 SGHTA, CDR2 FQGNSA. CDR3 DNA: TGTGCCAGCAGCTTAGTGGCGGGGGAGGGCGAGCAGTACTTC. It codes for CASSLVAGEGEQYF.